The 28 T cell receptor beta chains in this list originate from one sample, sequenced in a study of human T cells and chemical hapten exposure. TCRdb itself ran the RACE reads through MiXCR, one entry per CDR3 protein. The sample lists 110,000 to 150,000 distinct CDR3 sequences; over 9.5% were seen once. Documented time point: patch test 2, 6 weeks after DPC sensitization. Indicated treatment: therapeutic diphenylcyclopropenone sensitization with weekly scalp DPC. Here the sequenced sample was whole blood, taken in connection with sensitization to the hapten diphenylcyclopropenone (DPC). The receptors come from a woman in her forties or fifties with alopecia areata. Some clones in this sample may be carry-over from other donors' samples.

Many counts were recorded for this clonotype. V usage is TRBV4-3 and J usage is TRBJ1-5; a weak D match, TRBD1 (5 bases). This CDR3 region has 15 residues. V was shortened by 0 bases and J by 6 bases, with 12 bases between the two germline ends. CDR1 and CDR2 (germline): LGHNA, YSLEER. Here the CDR3 reads CASSQDRAGGQPQHF. CDR3 nucleotide sequence: TGCGCCAGCAGCCAAGACCGGGCGGGGGGTCAGCCCCAGCATTTT.

V usage is TRBV5-1 and J usage is TRBJ2-7; D gene unclear. This CDR3 has 13 amino acids. Germline CDR1 SGHRS, CDR2 YFSETQ. Trimming removed 0 bases at V and 3 bases at J, with 7 bases between. The CDR3 loop reads CASSLAPNYEQYF. The CDR3 nucleotides read TGCGCCAGCAGCTTGGCCCCGAACTACGAGCAGTACTTC.

The CDR3 bases are TGTGCCAGCAGCTTAGCGAAGATCCAGCGGGGTTACGAGCAGCAGTACTTC. This sequence encodes CASSLAKIQRGYEQQYF. The rearrangement joins TRBV7-6 to TRBJ2-7; 7 bases fit TRBD2. V shed 0 bases, J shed 8 bases, and the junction held 16 bases outside the gene matches. The CDR3 has 17 residues. From germline, CDR1 is SGHVS and CDR2 FNYEAQ.

The chain combines TRBV12-3 or TRBV12-4 with TRBJ2-7, with 7 bases matching TRBD1. With V trimmed by 6 bases and J by 3 bases, 5 bases remained unmatched. This CDR3 has 13 residues. The CDR3 loop is CASRKTGIYEQYF. Written as DNA, the CDR3 is TGTGCCAGCAGGAAGACAGGGATCTACGAGCAGTACTTC.

This clonotype was counted a single time. One end of the junction fails to match germline, which may point to a read error. The chain links TRBV28 to TRBJ2-3; D is unclear. Germline lookup yields CDR1 MDHEN and CDR2 SYDVKM. This CDR3 region has 11 residues. CDR3 sequence reads: CATSSGDTQYF. The CDR3 bases are TGTGCCACCAGTTCGGGAGATACGCAGTATTTT.

V usage is TRBV11-3 and J usage is TRBJ2-1; TRBD2 aligns across 7 bases. The ends lost 0 bases at V and 13 bases at J; junction bases unmatched: 6. Germline V lookup: CDR1 SGHNT, CDR2 YENEEA. The CDR3 spans 13 residues. CDR3 coding DNA: TGTGCCAGCAGCTTAGAGCTGAGCGGGGCTCAGTTCTTC. It codes for CASSLELSGAQFF. Looking up the rest from reference TRBV11-3 and TRBJ2-1 gives the full variable domain: EAGVVQSPRYKIIEKKQPVAFWCNPISGHNTLYWYLQNLGQGPELLIRYENEEAVDDSQLPKDRFSAERLKGVDSTLKIQPAELGDSAVYLCASSLELSGAQFFGPGTRLTVL.

This clonotype was seen a handful of times. The rearrangement links TRBV29-1 to TRBJ1-2, with TRBD1 identical over 9 bases. Germline loops: CDR1 SQVTM, CDR2 ANQGSEA. This CDR3 contains 14 residues. J was trimmed by 2 bases and V by 1 base; bases with no gene match: 2. This chain's CDR3 is CSVEGGTGNYGYTF. CDR3 DNA sequence: TGCAGCGTTGAAGGGGGGACAGGGAACTATGGCTACACCTTC.

This clonotype has at least ten counts. The DNA of the CDR3 is TGTGCCAGCAATTTGGACAGAGTAACCGAAAAACTGTTTTTT. Amino acids: CASNLDRVTEKLFF. The gene calls are TRBV6-1 and TRBJ1-4; D is possibly TRBD1 (6 bases). CDR3 length: 14 amino acids. Germline values: CDR1 MNHNS, CDR2 SASEGT. Trimming left V 7 bases short and J 8 bases short, with 17 bases between.

Many counts were recorded for this clonotype. The gene calls are TRBV30 and TRBJ2-7; D gene unclear. The CDR3 sequence is 12 residues long. Per the germline V gene, CDR1 is GTSNPN and CDR2 is SVGIG (reference sequence). Trimming pared 3 bases from V and 9 bases from J, leaving 15 bases between. Written as DNA, the CDR3 is TGTGCCTGGAGCAGACTTATCGGCGGGCAGTACTTC. Translation: CAWSRLIGGQYF.

With respect to this clonotype: Because the CDR3's place on the DNA is in doubt, the DNA is left out and the CDR3 is given as listed by TCRdb. This chain links TRBV7-5 with TRBJ2-1. TRBV7-5 is termed a pseudogene. The length of the CDR3 is 18 amino acids, counting both ends. CDR3 sequence reads: CISVPEAYLTVTYNEQFF.

This clonotype was picked up a small number of times. The chain couples TRBV11-3 to TRBJ2-1; TRBD2 might be the D (6 bases). The V gene's germline CDR1 is SGHNT and CDR2 YENEEA. This CDR3 region has 15 residues. V lost 4 bases and J 4 bases, leaving 14 bases between the germline ends. CDR3 sequence: CASSSPASAYNEQFF. In DNA form, the CDR3 reads TGTGCCAGCAGCTCGCCGGCTAGCGCTTACAATGAGCAGTTCTTC.

The chain recombines TRBV10-3 with TRBJ2-3; maybe TRBD2 (5 bases). This CDR3 has 14 residues. Trimming took off 6 bases at V and 4 bases at J, with 14 bases between the two ends. Germline values: CDR1 ENHRY, CDR2 SYGVKD. The CDR3 DNA sequence: TGTGCCATCAGGGCAACTAGTGAGGCAGATACGCAGTATTTT. It yields the protein CAIRATSEADTQYF.

The chain is built from TRBV27 and TRBJ2-7, with 7 positions matching TRBD1. V lost 7 bases to trimming and J lost 2 bases; unmatched junction nucleotides: 8. The germline V gene encodes CDR1 MNHEY and CDR2 SMNVEV (reference sequence). This CDR3 comprises 14 residues. The CDR3 DNA sequence: TGTGCCAGCAACCCGGGACAGAAGCCCTACGAGCAGTACTTC. Amino acid sequence: CASNPGQKPYEQYF.

At least ten counts were recorded for this clonotype. The gene calls are TRBV7-3 and TRBJ2-3, with unresolved D. This CDR3 is 13 amino acids long. Germline CDR1 SGHTA, CDR2 FQGTGA. The germline V and J ends were trimmed by 4 bases and 3 bases, with 8 bases remaining between them. CDR3 coding DNA: TGTGCCAGCAGCTCTGGCTTTACAGATACGCAGTATTTT. Translation: CASSSGFTDTQYF.

This clonotype was seen many times. The genes are TRBV6-2 or TRBV6-3 and TRBJ2-1; 13 bases agree with TRBD2. Trimming cost V 6 bases and J 12 bases; bases outside gene matches: 20. The CDR3 runs to 18 residues. Germline CDR1 is MNHEY and CDR2 is SVGEGT. The DNA of the CDR3 is TGTGCCAGCAGCACCACACTAGCGGGAGGGCCGAGATCACGCTCGCAGTTCTTC. This gives the protein CASSTTLAGGPRSRSQFF.

This clonotype was observed a handful of times. V and J are TRBV6-2 or TRBV6-3 and TRBJ1-2, with D tentatively TRBD1 (6 bases). Per germline, CDR1 MNHEY and CDR2 SVGEGT. The V gene lost 6 bases and the J gene lost 4 bases, with 15 bases spanning the gap. The CDR3 is made up of 14 amino acids. CDR3 nucleotides: TGTGCCAGCAGCCCGGGACACCAGCCCTATGGCTACACCTTC. Its translation is CASSPGHQPYGYTF.

Concerning this clonotype: Given the absence of the conserved phenylalanine or tryptophan at the CDR3 end, a read error is likely. V gene TRBV12-5 combines with J gene TRBJ2-7, with D uncertain. Between the trimmed V and J ends, which lost 0 bases and 7 bases, there was a span of 13 bases. Germline CDR1 and CDR2: LGHNT and FRNRAP. This CDR3 has 14 amino acids. CDR3 DNA sequence: TGTGCTAGTGGTTTGGTAACGCTTTTGGGGGAGCAGTACTCC. Protein sequence: CASGLVTLLGEQYS.

V usage is TRBV7-8 and J usage is TRBJ2-7, with TRBD1 matching 12 bases. The ends lost 5 bases at V and 1 base at J; junction bases unmatched: 6. CDR3 length: 16 amino acids. Looked up from germline, CDR1 is SGHVS and CDR2 is FQNEAQ. The CDR3, as DNA: TGTGCCAGCAGCCCCCGGGACAGGGGGCTTTCCTACGAGCAGTACTTC. This codes for CASSPRDRGLSYEQYF.

This chain links TRBV14 with TRBJ1-6; D remains ambiguous. Per germline, CDR1 SGHDN and CDR2 FVKESK. V dropped 3 bases and J dropped 9 bases, with 18 bases sitting between them. The CDR3 extends over 16 amino acids. The CDR3 DNA is TGTGCCAGCAGCCAGAGACTTTCCCTGGGCGGTTCACCCCTCCACTTT. This gives the protein CASSQRLSLGGSPLHF.

This clonotype was recorded a few times. This chain joins TRBV7-9 and TRBJ2-7, with D unresolved. Trimming removed 1 base at V and 2 bases at J, with 6 bases between. Looked up from germline, CDR1 is SEHNR and CDR2 is FQNEAQ (reference sequence). The CDR3 length is 13 residues. CDR3 coding DNA: TGTGCCAGCAGCTTAGAACACACCTACGAGCAGTACTTC. Translating it yields CASSLEHTYEQYF.

The chain links TRBV30 to TRBJ2-5; no clear D gene. The germline V gene has CDR1 GTSNPN and CDR2 SVGIG (reference sequence). This CDR3 contains 13 residues. V gave up 1 base and J gave up 2 bases, with 8 bases separating them. This CDR3 is CAWSGATQETQYF. CDR3 in DNA: TGTGCCTGGAGTGGGGCCACGCAAGAGACCCAGTACTTC. The variable domain in full, completed from reference TRBV30 and TRBJ2-5, reads SQTIHQWPATLVQPVGSPLSLECTVEGTSNPNLYWYRQAAGRGLQLLFYSVGIGQISSEVPQNLSASRPQDRQFILSSKKLLLSDSGFYLCAWSGATQETQYFGPGTRLLVL.

In its sample, this clonotype was seen many times. The chain has TRBV7-6 and TRBJ2-1; 12 positions match TRBD2. This CDR3 has 17 residues. V was clipped by 0 bases and J by 9 bases; unmatched bases: 9. Germline CDR1 and CDR2: SGHVS and FNYEAQ. CDR3 coding DNA: TGTGCCAGCAGCTTAGCCGTTCTAGCGGGAGGGCCCGGTGAGCAGTTCTTC. It codes for CASSLAVLAGGPGEQFF.

The chain uses TRBV6-2 or TRBV6-3 and TRBJ1-1; tentative D call: TRBD1 (6 bases). CDR1 is MNHEY and CDR2 is SVGEGT in the germline V gene. V was trimmed by 7 bases and J by 0 bases, leaving 12 bases between them. The CDR3 is made up of 14 amino acids. The CDR3 loop is CASTLGGVNTEAFF. In DNA form, the CDR3 reads TGTGCCAGCACTCTAGGGGGGGTGAACACTGAAGCTTTCTTT.

This clonotype was seen only a few times. The chain links TRBV7-9 to TRBJ1-3, with unresolved D. This CDR3 comprises 14 residues. The V end was cut by 2 bases, the J end by 0 bases, with 5 bases between. In germline, CDR1 is SEHNR, CDR2 FQNEAQ (reference sequence). CDR3 loop: CASSLWGSGNTIYF. CDR3 DNA sequence: TGTGCCAGCAGCTTATGGGGCTCTGGAAACACCATATATTTT. Full variable domain (remainder filled in from reference TRBV7-9 and TRBJ1-3): DTGVSQNPRHKITKRGQNVTFRCDPISEHNRLYWYRQTLGQGPEFLTYFQNEAQLEKSRLLSDRFSAERPKGSFSTLEIQRTEQGDSAMYLCASSLWGSGNTIYFGEGSWLTVV.

This clonotype has more than one count but fewer than ten. V usage is TRBV27 and J usage is TRBJ2-3, with 7 bases identical to TRBD2. V lost 5 bases and J lost 6; bases outside the gene matches: 17. CDR3 length: 17 residues. The germline CDR1 and CDR2 sequences are MNHEY and SMNVEV (reference sequence). The CDR3 DNA sequence: TGTGCCAGCAGTGCCGGTCAGGGAGCGGGGAGCGGGGATACGCAGTATTTT. Amino acids: CASSAGQGAGSGDTQYF.

This clonotype came up once. The V call is TRBV29-1, the J call TRBJ2-3; no reliable D call. The CDR3 totals 12 residues. CDR1 and CDR2 from the germline V gene are SQVTM and ANQGSEA. V was trimmed by 3 bases and J by 2 bases, leaving 6 bases between them. The CDR3 reads CSVDGSTDTQYF. Here the CDR3 DNA reads TGCAGCGTTGACGGCTCCACAGATACGCAGTATTTT.

In this sample, this clonotype turned up a few times. The chain recombines TRBV11-1 with TRBJ2-1; D not certain. CDR3 size: 14 residues. Between the trimmed V and J ends, which lost 5 bases and 4 bases, there was a span of 12 bases. Germline lookup yields CDR1 SGHAT and CDR2 FQDESV (reference sequence). CDR3 sequence (DNA): TGTGCCAGCAGCCAAGATTTATCATACAATGAGCAGTTCTTC. Its protein is CASSQDLSYNEQFF.

This clonotype was counted at least ten times. The rearrangement joins TRBV11-2 to TRBJ2-7; D may be TRBD2 (6 bases). V dropped 5 bases and J dropped 7 bases, with 21 bases sitting between them. Looked up from germline, CDR1 is SGHAT and CDR2 is FQNNGV. The CDR3 sequence is 15 residues long. CDR3 in DNA: TGTGCCAGCAGCCACTCGGGACTCGCGGTGGGAGAGCAGTACTTC. Translated, it gives CASSHSGLAVGEQYF.